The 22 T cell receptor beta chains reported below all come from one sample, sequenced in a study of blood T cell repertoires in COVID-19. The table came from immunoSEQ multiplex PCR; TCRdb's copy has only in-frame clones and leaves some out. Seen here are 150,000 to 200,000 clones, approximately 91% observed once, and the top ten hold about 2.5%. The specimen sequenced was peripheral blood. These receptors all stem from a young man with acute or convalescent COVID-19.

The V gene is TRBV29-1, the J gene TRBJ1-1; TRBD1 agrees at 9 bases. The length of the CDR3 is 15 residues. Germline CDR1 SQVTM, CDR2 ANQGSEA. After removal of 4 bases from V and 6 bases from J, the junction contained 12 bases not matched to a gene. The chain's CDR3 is CSVARPGQGLAEAFF. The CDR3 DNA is TGCAGCGTTGCGAGACCGGGACAGGGTCTCGCTGAAGCTTTCTTT.

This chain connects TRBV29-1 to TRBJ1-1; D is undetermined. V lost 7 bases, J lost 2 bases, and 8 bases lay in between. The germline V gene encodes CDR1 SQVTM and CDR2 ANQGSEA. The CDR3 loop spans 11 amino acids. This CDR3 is CSAAVNTEAFF. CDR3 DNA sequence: TGCAGCGCGGCTGTTAACACTGAAGCTTTCTTT.

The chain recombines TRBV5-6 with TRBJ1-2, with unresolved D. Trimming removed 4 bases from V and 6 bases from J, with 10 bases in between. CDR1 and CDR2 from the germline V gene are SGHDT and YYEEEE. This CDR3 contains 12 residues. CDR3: CASSTEDDGYTF. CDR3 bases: TGTGCCAGCAGCACGGAGGACGATGGCTACACCTTC.

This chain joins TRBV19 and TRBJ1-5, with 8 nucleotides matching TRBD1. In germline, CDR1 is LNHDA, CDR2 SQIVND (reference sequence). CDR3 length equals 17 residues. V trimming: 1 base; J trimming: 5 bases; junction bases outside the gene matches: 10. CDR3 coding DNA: TGTGCCAGTAGTATAGTCATGAAGGGGACAGGAGATCAGCCCCAGCATTTT. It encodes CASSIVMKGTGDQPQHF.

DNA for the CDR3: TGTGCCAGCAGCGTAGTGGCAGGGGGACAGGGCTACACCTTC. Its translation: CASSVVAGGQGYTF. The chain carries TRBV9 and TRBJ1-2, with 7 bases identical to TRBD1. Per the germline V gene, CDR1 is SGDLS and CDR2 is YYNGEE. The CDR3 totals 14 residues. J lost 8 bases, V lost 0 bases, and 7 bases had no gene match. The variable domain in full, completed from reference TRBV9 and TRBJ1-2, reads DSGVTQTPKHLITATGQRVTLRCSPRSGDLSVYWYQQSLDQGLQFLIQYYNGEERAKGNILERFSAQQFPDLHSELNLSSLELGDSALYFCASSVVAGGQGYTFGSGTRLTVV.

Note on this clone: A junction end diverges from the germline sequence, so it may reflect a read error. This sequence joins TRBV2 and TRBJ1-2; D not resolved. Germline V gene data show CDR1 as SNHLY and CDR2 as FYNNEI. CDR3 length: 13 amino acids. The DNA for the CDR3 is TGTGCCAGCACAGCGTACAAGTCCGCAAGTCCGCTCTTC. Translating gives CASTAYKSASPLF. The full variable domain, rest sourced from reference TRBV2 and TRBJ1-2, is EPEVTQTPSHQVTQMGQEVILRCVPISNHLYFYWYRQILGQKVEFLVSFYNNEISEKSEIFDDQFSVERPDGSNFTLKIRSTKLEDSAMYFCASTAYKSASPLFGSGTRLTVV.

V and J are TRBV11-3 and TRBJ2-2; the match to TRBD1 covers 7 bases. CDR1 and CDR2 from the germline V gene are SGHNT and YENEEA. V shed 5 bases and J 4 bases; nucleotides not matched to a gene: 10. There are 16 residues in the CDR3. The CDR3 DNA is TGTGCCAGCAGCCCAGGGACAGCCCTGGGCACCGGGGAGCTGTTTTTT. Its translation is CASSPGTALGTGELFF.

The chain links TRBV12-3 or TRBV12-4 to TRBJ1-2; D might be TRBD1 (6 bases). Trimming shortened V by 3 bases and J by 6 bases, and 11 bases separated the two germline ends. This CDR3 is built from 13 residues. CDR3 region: CASSLPQGNGYTF. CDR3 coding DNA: TGTGCCAGCAGTTTGCCGCAGGGGAATGGCTACACCTTC.

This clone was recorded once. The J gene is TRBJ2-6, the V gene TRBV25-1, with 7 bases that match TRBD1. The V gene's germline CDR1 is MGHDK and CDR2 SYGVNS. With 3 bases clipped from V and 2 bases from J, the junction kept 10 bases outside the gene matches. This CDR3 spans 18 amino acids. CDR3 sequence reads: CASSDVRDRSPGANVLTF. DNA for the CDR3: TGTGCCAGCAGTGACGTTCGGGACAGAAGCCCTGGGGCCAACGTCCTGACTTTC.

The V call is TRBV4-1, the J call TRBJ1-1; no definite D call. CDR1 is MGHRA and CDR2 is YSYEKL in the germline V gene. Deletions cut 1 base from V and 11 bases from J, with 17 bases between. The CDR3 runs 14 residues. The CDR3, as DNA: TGCGCCAGCAGCCAAGTTTGGGCCGAGGGTTGGGCTTTCTTT. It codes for CASSQVWAEGWAFF.

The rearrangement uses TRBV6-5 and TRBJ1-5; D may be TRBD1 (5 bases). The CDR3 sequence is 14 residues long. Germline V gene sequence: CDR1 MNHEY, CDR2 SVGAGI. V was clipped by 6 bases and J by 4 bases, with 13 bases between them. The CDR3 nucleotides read TGTGCCAGCAGCAATGGGGCGGTGAATCAGCCCCAGCATTTT. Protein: CASSNGAVNQPQHF.

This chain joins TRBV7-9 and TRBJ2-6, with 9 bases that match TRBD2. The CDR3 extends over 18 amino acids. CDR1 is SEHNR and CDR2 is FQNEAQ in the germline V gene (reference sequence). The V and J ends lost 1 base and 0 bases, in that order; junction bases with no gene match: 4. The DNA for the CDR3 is TGTGCCAGCAGCTTAGTAGCGGGGGCCGTCTCTGGGGCCAACGTCCTGACTTTC. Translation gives CASSLVAGAVSGANVLTF.

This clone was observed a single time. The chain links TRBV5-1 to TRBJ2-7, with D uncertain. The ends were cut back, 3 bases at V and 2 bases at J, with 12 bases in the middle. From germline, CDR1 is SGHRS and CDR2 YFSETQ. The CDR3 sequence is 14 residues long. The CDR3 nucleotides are TGCGCCAGCAGCTGGAGCATGACCACCTACGAGCAGTACTTC. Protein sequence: CASSWSMTTYEQYF.

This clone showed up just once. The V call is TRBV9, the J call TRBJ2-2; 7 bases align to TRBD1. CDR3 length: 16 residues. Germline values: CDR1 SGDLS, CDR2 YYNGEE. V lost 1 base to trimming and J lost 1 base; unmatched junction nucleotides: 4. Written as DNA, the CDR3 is TGTGCCAGCAGCGTACCGAGGGGGCGGAACACCGGGGAGCTGTTTTTT. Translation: CASSVPRGRNTGELFF.

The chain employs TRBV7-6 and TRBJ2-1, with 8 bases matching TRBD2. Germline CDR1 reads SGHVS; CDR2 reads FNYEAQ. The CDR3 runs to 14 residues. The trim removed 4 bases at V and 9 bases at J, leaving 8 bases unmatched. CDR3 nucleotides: TGTGCCAGCAGCTCCCGGGAGGGCCAGGGTGAGCAGTTCTTC. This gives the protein CASSSREGQGEQFF.

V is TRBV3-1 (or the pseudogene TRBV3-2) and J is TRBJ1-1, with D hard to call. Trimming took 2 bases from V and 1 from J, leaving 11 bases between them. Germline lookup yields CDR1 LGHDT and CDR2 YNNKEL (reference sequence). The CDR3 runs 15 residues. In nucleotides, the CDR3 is TGTGCCAGCAGCCAAATATGGCGAGGGAACACTGAAGCTTTCTTT. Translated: CASSQIWRGNTEAFF.

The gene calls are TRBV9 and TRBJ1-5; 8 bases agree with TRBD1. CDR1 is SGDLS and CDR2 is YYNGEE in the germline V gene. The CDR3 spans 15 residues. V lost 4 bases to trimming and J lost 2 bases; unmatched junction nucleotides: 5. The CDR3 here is CASSLGGQGNQPQHF. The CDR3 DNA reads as TGTGCCAGCAGCCTAGGGGGACAGGGCAATCAGCCCCAGCATTTT.

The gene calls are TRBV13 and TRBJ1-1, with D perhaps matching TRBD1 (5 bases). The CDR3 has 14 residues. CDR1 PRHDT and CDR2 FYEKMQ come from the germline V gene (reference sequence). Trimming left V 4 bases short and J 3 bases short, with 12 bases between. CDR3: CASSSWGGDTEAFF. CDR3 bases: TGTGCCAGCAGCTCCTGGGGGGGGGACACTGAAGCTTTCTTT. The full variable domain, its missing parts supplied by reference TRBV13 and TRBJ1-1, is AAGVIQSPRHLIKEKRETATLKCYPIPRHDTVYWYQQGPGQDPQFLISFYEKMQSDKGSIPDRFSAQQFSDYHSELNMSSLELGDSALYFCASSSWGGDTEAFFGQGTRLTVV.

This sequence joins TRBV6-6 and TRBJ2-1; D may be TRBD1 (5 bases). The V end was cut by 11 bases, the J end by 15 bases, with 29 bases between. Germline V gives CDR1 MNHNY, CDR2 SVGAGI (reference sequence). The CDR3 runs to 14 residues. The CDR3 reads CASQWGRDALYRFF. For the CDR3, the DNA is TGTGCCTCTCAATGGGGCAGGGATGCTTTGTACCGGTTCTTC.

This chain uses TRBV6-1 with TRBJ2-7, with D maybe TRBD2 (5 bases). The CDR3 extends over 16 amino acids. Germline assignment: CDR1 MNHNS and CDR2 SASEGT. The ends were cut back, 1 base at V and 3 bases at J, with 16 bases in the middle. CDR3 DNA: TGTGCCAGCAGTGAAGGCCCCGGGATGTCAATCTACGAGCAGTACTTC. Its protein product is CASSEGPGMSIYEQYF.

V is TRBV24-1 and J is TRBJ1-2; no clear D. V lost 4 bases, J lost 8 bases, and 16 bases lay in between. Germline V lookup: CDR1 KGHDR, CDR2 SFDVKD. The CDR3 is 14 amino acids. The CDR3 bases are TGTGCCACCAGTGACTCTCGGGAACGGAGGGGCTACACCTTC. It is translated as CATSDSRERRGYTF.

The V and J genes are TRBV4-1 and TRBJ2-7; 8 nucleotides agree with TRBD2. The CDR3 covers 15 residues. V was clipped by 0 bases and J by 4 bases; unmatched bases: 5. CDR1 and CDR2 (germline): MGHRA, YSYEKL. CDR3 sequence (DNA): TGCGCCAGCAGCCAAGAAAGCGGGAGCTTGTACGAGCAGTACTTC. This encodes CASSQESGSLYEQYF.